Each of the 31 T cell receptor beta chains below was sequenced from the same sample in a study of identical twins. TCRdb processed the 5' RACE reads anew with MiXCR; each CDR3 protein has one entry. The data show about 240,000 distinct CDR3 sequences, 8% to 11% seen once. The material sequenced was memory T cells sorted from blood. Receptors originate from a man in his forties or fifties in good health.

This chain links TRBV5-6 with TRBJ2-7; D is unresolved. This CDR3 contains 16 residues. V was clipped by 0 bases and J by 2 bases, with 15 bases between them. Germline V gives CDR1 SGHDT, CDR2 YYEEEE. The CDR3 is CASSLGAERVPYEQYF. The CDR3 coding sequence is TGTGCCAGCAGCTTGGGGGCGGAAAGGGTCCCCTACGAGCAGTACTTC.

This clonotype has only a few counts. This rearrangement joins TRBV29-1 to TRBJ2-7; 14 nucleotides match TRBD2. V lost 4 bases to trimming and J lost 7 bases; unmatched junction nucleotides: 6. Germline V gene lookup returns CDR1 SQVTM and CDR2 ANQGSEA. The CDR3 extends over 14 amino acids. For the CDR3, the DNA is TGCAGCGTTGCCCCTGGACTAGCGGGAGGAGAGCAGTACTTC. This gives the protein CSVAPGLAGGEQYF.

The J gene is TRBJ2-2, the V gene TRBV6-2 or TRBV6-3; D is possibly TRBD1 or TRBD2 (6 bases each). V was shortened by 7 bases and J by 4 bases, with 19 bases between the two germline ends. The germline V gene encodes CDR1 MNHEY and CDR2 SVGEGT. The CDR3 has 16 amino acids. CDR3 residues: CASTLMGGRGTGELFF. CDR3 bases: TGTGCCAGCACCCTAATGGGGGGCAGGGGCACCGGGGAGCTGTTTTTT.

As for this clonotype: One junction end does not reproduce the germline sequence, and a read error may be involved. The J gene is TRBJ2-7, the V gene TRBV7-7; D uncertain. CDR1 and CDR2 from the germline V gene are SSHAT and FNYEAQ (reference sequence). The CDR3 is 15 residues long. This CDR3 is CASSPHAGPSYEQYF. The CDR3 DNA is TGTGCTAGCAGCCCCCATGCTGGCCCCTCCTACGAGCAGTACTTC.

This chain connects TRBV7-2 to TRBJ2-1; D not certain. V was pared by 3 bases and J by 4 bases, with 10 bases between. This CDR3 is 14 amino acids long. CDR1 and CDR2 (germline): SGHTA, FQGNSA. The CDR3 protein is CASSLGGFYNEQFF. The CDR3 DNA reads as TGTGCCAGCAGCTTGGGCGGCTTTTACAATGAGCAGTTCTTC.

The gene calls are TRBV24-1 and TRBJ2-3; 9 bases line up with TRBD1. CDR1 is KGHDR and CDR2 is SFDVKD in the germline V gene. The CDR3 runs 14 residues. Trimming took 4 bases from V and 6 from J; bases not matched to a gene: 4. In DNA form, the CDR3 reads TGTGCCACCAGTGACCCGACAGGGGGTGATACGCAGTATTTT. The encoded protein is CATSDPTGGDTQYF.

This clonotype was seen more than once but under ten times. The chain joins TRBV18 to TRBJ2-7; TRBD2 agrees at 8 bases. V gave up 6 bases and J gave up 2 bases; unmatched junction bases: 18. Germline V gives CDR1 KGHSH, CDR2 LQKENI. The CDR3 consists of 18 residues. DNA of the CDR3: TGTGCCAGCTCTCCCGCAGCGGGGGACCGGTGGGCAGCCTACGAGCAGTACTTC. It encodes CASSPAAGDRWAAYEQYF.

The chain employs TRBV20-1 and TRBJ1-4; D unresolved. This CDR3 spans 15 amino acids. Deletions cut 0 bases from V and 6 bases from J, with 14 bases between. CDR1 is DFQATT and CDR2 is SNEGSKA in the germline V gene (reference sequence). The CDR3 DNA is TGCAGTGCTAGAGATTTCAGTGTGACCGATGAAAAACTGTTTTTT. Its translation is CSARDFSVTDEKLFF.

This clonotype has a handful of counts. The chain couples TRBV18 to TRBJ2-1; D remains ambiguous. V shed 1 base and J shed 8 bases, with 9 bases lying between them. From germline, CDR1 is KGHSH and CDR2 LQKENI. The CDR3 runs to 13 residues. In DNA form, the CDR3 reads TGTGCCAGCTCACCACGGAGAAACGATGAGCAGTTCTTC. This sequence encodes CASSPRRNDEQFF.

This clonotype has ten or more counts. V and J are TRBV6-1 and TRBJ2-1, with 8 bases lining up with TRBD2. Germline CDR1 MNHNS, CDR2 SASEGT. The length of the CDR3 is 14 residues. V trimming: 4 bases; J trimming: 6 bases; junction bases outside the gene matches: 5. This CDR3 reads CASSATSVPNEQFF. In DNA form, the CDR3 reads TGTGCCAGCAGTGCGACTAGCGTCCCCAATGAGCAGTTCTTC.

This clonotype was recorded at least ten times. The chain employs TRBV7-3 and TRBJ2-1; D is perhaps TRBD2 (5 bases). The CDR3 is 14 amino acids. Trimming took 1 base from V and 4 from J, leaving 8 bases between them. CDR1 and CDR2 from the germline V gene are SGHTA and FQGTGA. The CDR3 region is CASSLIASYNEQFF. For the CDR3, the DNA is TGTGCCAGCAGCTTAATAGCGAGTTACAATGAGCAGTTCTTC.

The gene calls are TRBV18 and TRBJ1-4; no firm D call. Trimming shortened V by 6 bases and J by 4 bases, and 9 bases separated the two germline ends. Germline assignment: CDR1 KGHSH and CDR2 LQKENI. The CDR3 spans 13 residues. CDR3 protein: CASSKQHNEKLFF. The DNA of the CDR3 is TGTGCCAGCTCGAAGCAGCATAATGAAAAACTGTTTTTT. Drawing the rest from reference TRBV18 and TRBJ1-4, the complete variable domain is NAGVMQNPRHLVRRRGQEARLRCSPMKGHSHVYWYRQLPEEGLKFMVYLQKENIIDESGMPKERFSAEFPKEGPSILRIQQVVRGDSAAYFCASSKQHNEKLFFGSGTQLSVL.

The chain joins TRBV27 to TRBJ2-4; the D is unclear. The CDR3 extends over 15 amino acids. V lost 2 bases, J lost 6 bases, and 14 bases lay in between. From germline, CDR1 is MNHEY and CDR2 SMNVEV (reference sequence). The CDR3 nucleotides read TGTGCCAGCAGTTTAAGTTTTGGGTTCCGAAACATTCAGTACTTC. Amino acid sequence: CASSLSFGFRNIQYF.

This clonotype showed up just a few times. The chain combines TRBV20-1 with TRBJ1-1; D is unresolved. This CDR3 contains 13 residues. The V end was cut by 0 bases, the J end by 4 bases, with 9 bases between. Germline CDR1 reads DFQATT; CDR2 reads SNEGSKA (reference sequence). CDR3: CSARENRGTEAFF. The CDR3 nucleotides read TGCAGTGCTAGAGAGAATAGAGGCACTGAAGCTTTCTTT.

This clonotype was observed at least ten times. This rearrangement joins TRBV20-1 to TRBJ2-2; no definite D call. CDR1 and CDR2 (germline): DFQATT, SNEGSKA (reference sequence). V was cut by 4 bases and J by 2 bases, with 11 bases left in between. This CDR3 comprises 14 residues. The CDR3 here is CSATRPVNTGELFF. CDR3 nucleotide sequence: TGCAGTGCTACTCGACCTGTCAACACCGGGGAGCTGTTTTTT.

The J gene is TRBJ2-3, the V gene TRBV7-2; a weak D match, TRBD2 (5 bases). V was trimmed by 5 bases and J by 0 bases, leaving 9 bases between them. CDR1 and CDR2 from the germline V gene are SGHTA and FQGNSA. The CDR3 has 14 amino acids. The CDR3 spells CASSETISTDTQYF. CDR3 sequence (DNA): TGTGCCAGCAGCGAGACTATAAGCACAGATACGCAGTATTTT.

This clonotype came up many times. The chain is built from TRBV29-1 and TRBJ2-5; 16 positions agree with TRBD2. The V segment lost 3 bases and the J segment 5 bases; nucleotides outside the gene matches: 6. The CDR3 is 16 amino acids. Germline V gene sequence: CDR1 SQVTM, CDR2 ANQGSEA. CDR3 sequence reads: CSVEGTSGRAGETQYF. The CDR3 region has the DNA TGCAGCGTTGAGGGGACTAGCGGGAGGGCCGGGGAGACCCAGTACTTC.

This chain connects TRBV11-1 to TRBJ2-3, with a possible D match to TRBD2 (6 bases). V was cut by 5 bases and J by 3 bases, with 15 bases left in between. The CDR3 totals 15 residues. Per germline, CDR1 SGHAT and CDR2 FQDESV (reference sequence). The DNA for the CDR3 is TGTGCCAGCAGCCGACAGCGGGTTGGTACAGATACGCAGTATTTT. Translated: CASSRQRVGTDTQYF.

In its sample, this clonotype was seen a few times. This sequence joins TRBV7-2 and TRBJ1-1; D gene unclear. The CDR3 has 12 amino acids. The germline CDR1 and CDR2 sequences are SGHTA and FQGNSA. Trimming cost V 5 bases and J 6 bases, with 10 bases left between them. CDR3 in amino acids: CASSLGMAEAFF. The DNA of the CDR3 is TGTGCCAGCAGCCTTGGTATGGCTGAAGCTTTCTTT. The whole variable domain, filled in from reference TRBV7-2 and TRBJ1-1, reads GAGVSQSPSNKVTEKGKDVELRCDPISGHTALYWYRQSLGQGLEFLIYFQGNSAPDKSGLPSDRFSAERTGGSVSTLTIQRTQQEDSAVYLCASSLGMAEAFFGQGTRLTVV.

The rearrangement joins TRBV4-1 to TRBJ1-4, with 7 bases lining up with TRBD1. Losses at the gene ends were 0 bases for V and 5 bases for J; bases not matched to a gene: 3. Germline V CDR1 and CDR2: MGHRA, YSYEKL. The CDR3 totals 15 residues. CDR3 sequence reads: CASSQDVTGNEKLFF. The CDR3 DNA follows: TGCGCCAGCAGCCAAGATGTGACAGGGAATGAAAAACTGTTTTTT.

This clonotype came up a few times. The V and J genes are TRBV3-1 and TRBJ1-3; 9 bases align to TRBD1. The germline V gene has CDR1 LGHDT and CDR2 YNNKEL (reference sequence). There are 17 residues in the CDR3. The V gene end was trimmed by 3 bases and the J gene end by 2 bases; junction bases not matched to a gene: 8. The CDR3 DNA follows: TGTGCCAGCAGCCATCGACAGGGGGGAGTTACTGGAAACACCATATATTTT. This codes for CASSHRQGGVTGNTIYF.

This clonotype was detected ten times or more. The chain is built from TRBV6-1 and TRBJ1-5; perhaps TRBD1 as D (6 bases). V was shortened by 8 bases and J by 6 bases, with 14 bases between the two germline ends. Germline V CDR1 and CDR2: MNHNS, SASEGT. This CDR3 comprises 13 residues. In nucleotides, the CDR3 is TGTGCCAGCCTAGGGGGTAATCGTCAGCCCCAGCATTTT. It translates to CASLGGNRQPQHF.

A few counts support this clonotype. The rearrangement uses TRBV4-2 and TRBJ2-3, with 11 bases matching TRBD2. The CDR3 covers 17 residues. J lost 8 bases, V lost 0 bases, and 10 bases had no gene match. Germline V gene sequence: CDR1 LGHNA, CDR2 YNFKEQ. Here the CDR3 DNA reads TGTGCCAGCAGCCAAGATCCTAGCGGGGGGCCCTACGGTACGCAGTATTTT. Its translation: CASSQDPSGGPYGTQYF.

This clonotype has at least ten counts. The CDR3 loop is CASSQTSGGVLQSEQYF. The CDR3 DNA sequence: TGTGCCAGCAGCCAGACTAGCGGGGGGGTCCTTCAGTCAGAGCAGTACTTC. This chain connects TRBV7-8 to TRBJ2-7, with 14 bases matching TRBD2. The CDR3 spans 17 residues. The ends lost 5 bases at V and 7 bases at J; junction bases unmatched: 13. Germline V CDR1 and CDR2: SGHVS, FQNEAQ.

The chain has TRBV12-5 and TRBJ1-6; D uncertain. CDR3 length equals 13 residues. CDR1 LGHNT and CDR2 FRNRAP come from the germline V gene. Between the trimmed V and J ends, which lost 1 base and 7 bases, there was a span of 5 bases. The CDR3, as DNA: TGTGCTAGTGGTTTGGGGGGAAATTCACCCCTCCACTTT. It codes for CASGLGGNSPLHF.

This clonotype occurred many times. The CDR3 region has the DNA TGTGCCAGCAGCTTGGAGGGGGGCATATCGAGCTCCTACAATGAGCAGTTCTTC. Protein product: CASSLEGGISSSYNEQFF. The gene calls are TRBV5-6 and TRBJ2-1; D may match TRBD1 or TRBD2 (6 bases each). V was clipped by 0 bases and J by 0 bases, with 16 bases between them. The CDR3 covers 18 residues. Germline V CDR1 and CDR2: SGHDT, YYEEEE.

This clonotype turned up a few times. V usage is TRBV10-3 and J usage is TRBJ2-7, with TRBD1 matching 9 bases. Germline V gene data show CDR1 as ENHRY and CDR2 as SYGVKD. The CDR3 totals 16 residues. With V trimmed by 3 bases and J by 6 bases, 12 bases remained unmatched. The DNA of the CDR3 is TGTGCCATCAGTGACCCACAGGGGGCTGTAGTTGGCGAGCAGTACTTC. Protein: CAISDPQGAVVGEQYF.

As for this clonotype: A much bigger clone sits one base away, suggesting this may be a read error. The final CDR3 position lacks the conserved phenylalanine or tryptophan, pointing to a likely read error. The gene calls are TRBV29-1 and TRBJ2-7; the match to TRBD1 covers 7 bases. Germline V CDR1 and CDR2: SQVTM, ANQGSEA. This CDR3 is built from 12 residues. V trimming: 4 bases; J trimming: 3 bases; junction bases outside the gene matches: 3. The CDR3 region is CSVGQGVYEQYL. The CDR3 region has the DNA TGCAGCGTTGGGCAGGGGGTCTACGAGCAGTACCTC.

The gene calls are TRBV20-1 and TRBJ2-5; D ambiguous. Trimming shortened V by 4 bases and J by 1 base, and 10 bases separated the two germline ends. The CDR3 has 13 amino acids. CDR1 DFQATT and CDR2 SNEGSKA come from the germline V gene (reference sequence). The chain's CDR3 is CSATSWAQETQYF. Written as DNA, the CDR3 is TGCAGTGCTACCTCCTGGGCCCAAGAGACCCAGTACTTC.

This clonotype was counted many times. The CDR3 loop reads CASSLRYGYTF. CDR3 bases: TGTGCCAGCAGTTTGCGGTATGGCTACACCTTC. V is TRBV12-3 or TRBV12-4 and J is TRBJ1-2; D is unresolved. The CDR3 runs 11 residues. Trimming removed 3 bases from V and 5 bases from J, with 4 bases in between.

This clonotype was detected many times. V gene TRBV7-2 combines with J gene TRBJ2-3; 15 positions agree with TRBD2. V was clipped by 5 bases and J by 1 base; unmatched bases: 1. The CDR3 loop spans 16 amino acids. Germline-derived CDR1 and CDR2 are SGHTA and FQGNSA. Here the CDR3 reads CASSRTSGGGTDTQYF. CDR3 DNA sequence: TGTGCCAGCAGCCGGACTAGCGGGGGGGGCACAGATACGCAGTATTTT.